What follows describes a single T cell receptor beta chain. This sample was taken from a study of T-cell memory formation after mild COVID-19. From germline, CDR1 is LGHDT and CDR2 YNNKEL (reference sequence). Trimming at V came to 4 bases and at J to 7 bases, leaving 0 bases not matched to a gene. The CDR3 length is 11 residues. TCRdb itself ran the 5' RACE reads through MiXCR, one entry per CDR3 protein. This repertoire shows approximately 180,000 distinct CDR3 sequences, roughly 17% found once; its top ten account for just over 2%. The TCR sequence derives from an adult woman who had mild COVID-19 (a few samples of this study predate the infection). Cell type and time point are not known. The V and J genes are TRBV3-1 and TRBJ1-1; 7 bases fit TRBD1. The material sequenced was PBMCs or a T cell subset sorted from them (not recorded which). The CDR3 sequence is CASSRQGEAFF. The CDR3 DNA sequence: TGTGCCAGCAGCCGACAGGGTGAAGCTTTCTTT.